These 2 T cell receptor beta chains originate from one sample sequenced in a study of human T cells and chemical hapten exposure. TCRdb passed the RACE reads through MiXCR, listing each CDR3 protein once. The sample contains about 110,000 distinct CDR3 sequences, approximately 9.9% of which appear only once. Time point indicated: patch test 1, 2 weeks after DPC sensitization. Treatment specified: therapeutic diphenylcyclopropenone sensitization with weekly scalp DPC. The starting material was whole blood, obtained in connection with sensitization to the hapten diphenylcyclopropenone (DPC). These receptors were obtained from a woman between 35 and 50 years old with alopecia areata. Some clones in this sample may be carry-over from other donors' samples.

This clonotype was counted only a few times. The chain carries TRBV3-1 and TRBJ2-3; tentatively, D is TRBD1 (6 bases). The CDR3 is 15 residues long. Germline V CDR1 and CDR2: LGHDT, YNNKEL (reference sequence). V lost 4 bases and J lost 5, with 16 bases in between. CDR3 coding DNA: TGTGCCAGCAGCCCCCGCAGGGGTGCTGAAGATACGCAGTATTTT. Protein: CASSPRRGAEDTQYF.

This rearrangement joins TRBV12-3 or TRBV12-4 to TRBJ2-7, with TRBD1 identical over 7 bases. Losses at the gene ends were 8 bases for V and 6 bases for J; bases not matched to a gene: 10. This CDR3 region has 13 residues. CDR3 in amino acids: CASGTVSSGEQYF. The CDR3 DNA reads as TGTGCCAGCGGGACAGTCAGTAGTGGCGAGCAGTACTTC.